This TCR beta chain stems from a study of Graves' ophthalmopathy and Graves' hyperthyroidism (dated by TCRdb to between 2018 and 2020). The study in broad terms: Peripheral blood was collected at initial diagnosis, before any treatment. The study used TCR beta repertoire signatures to distinguish Graves' ophthalmopathy from Graves' hyperthyroidism and to predict progression to ophthalmopathy. In total, approximately 140 blood samples were TCR-sequenced: some 40 ophthalmopathy, some 75 hyperthyroidism and roughly 17 hyperthyroidism-to-ophthalmopathy patients. To explore V-J signatures that separate ophthalmopathy from hyperthyroidism, a discovery set of 100 patients was enrolled, consisting of roughly 45 with ophthalmopathy and some 56 with stable hyperthyroidism. An independent validation cohort was composed of 18 hyperthyroidism patients and over 15 patients who later progressed from hyperthyroidism to ophthalmopathy. In roughly 6 hyperthyroidism patients, the T-cell repertoires found in thyroid tissue were compared with those found in blood. After sampling, hyperthyroidism patients received methimazole starting at 30 mg daily, and ophthalmopathy patients received high-dose intravenous methylprednisolone. For training and testing, the 100 or so patients in the discovery cohort were randomly divided in a 7:3 ratio.

A word on this clonotype: Which antigen it targets is not known. Per-base qualities were not stored, and no clone one base away is much larger.

Stable hyperthyroidism was defined as no progression to ophthalmopathy within 18 months of follow-up. The hyperthyroidism patients were 18 to 65 years old and newly diagnosed, with a disease duration of less than 2 months. Patients with other autoimmune diseases, uncontrolled infections, pregnancy or lactation were excluded. Diagnosis relied on clinical symptoms, serum thyroxine, TRAb, thyroid ultrasound and orbital computed tomography. Using Ficoll-Paque density gradient centrifugation, PBMCs were isolated from about 9.4 ml of fresh peripheral blood. Trizol reagent was used to extract the total RNA, and its quality was then checked on an Agilent 2100 Bioanalyzer. Measured from the cysteine to the phenylalanine, the CDR3 is 13 residues long. The entry retains the CDR3 DNA only, 39 bases that are in frame from base 1. After removal of 4 bases from V and 1 base from J, the junction retains 2 bases not matched to a gene. The germline V gene (reference sequence) supplies CDR1 GTSNPN and CDR2 SVGIG.

Overall results and qualifications from the work: No statistical method was used to set the sample size in advance, and the investigators knew which group each participant was assigned to. The 13-signature model separated ophthalmopathy from stable hyperthyroidism with roughly 89% sensitivity and just under 84% specificity in cross-validation, and 80%/75% in the test set. In validation, the model predicted ophthalmopathy progression with 70.59% sensitivity and about 73% specificity; approximately 12 predicted patients were CT-confirmed with GO in a median of about 6.2 months. Among expanded thyroid clonotypes with frequency above 0.001, most also showed up in blood, which suggests that blood repertoires may reflect the thyroid immune response.

For repertoire sequencing, the TCR beta CDR3 regions were amplified from RNA transcripts. The first round of RT-PCR was done with HTBI primers and the Qiagen OneStep RT-PCR kit, and was followed by a second round of multiplex PCR, then size selection and purification. Libraries were sequenced paired-end with 100 bp reads on an Illumina HiSeq2000. The published analysis was carried out like this. SOAPnuke was used to process the reads, throwing out any read that had adapters, had uncalled bases, had a mean Phred below 15, or lacked an exact constant-primer or identifier match. COPE v1.2.5 was used to merge the high-quality paired reads. Each unique nucleotide sequence was treated as a clonotype, and MiTCR v1.1 was used to align the clonotypes to the IMGT TRB V, D and J references. The analysis was limited to V-J combinations with a frequency above 0.0001, which together covered more than 98% of repertoires. For each V-J combination, a TCR clonal expansion and chaos score was defined as the ratio of F50 clonal expansion to chaos observed in the TCRdist matrix. Features were reduced by Welch's t-statistics and random forest to approximately 13 V-J combinations, which fed a naive Bayes classifier. The Morisita-Horn index was used to measure how similar the thyroid and blood repertoires were. TCRdb itself trimmed the public reads at Q25 with fastp, ran MiXCR and retained productive beta chains. A single entry per CDR3 protein holds the most common genes and DNA from its merged rows. The V and J calls here are based on TCRdb, not the publication. For this sample the table gives 400,000 to 500,000 distinct CDR3 sequences, of which more than 20% were detected only once. In total, the top ten clones hold approximately 3.2% of the sample.

The chain is assembled from TRBV30 and TRBJ1-1, with 8 central nucleotides matching TRBD1. This clonotype was obtained from a woman under 30 with stable Graves' hyperthyroidism. Donor details come from another sample of the same person, matched by shared clones. Input material: peripheral blood. The nucleotide sequence reads TGTGCCTGGACAGGGGGCGCGAACACTGAAGCTTTCTTT. It translates as CAWTGGANTEAFF.